The rows below give T cell receptor beta chains drawn from one sample of a study of blood T cell repertoires in COVID-19. The assay was immunoSEQ multiplex PCR, and TCRdb's table has in-frame clones only and misses some. Of 60,000 or so clones in the sample, under 85% were seen once. Input material: peripheral blood. The receptors stem from an elderly woman with acute or convalescent COVID-19. CDR3s include the opening cysteine and the closing phenylalanine or tryptophan. D genes are given only for firm matches. A clone size is listed for some rows: how often the clone was seen (once, few, many), or a class if it is expanded.

clone size: once; V gene: TRBV5-4; J gene: TRBJ2-2; D gene: TRBD2; CDR3 DNA: TGTGCCAGCAGCCGCACCGGGACTAGCTCGAACGGGGAGCTGTTTTTT; CDR3 protein: CASSRTGTSSNGELFF
clone size: -; V gene: TRBV29-1; J gene: TRBJ1-4; D gene: -; CDR3 DNA: TGCAGCGTTGAAGATTGGTGGGGGGGGGAAAAACTGTTTTTT; CDR3 protein: CSVEDWWGGEKLFF
clone size: once; V gene: TRBV7-8; J gene: TRBJ2-7; D gene: TRBD2; CDR3 DNA: TGTGCCAGCAGGAAAGGACTAGCGGACTACGAGCAGTACTTC; CDR3 protein: CASRKGLADYEQYF
clone size: -; V gene: TRBV19; J gene: TRBJ1-4; D gene: -; CDR3 DNA: TGTGCCAGTAGTGACAGGTTTAATGAAAAACTGTTTTTT; CDR3 protein: CASSDRFNEKLFF
clone size: few; V gene: TRBV18; J gene: TRBJ1-4; D gene: -; CDR3 DNA: TGTGCCAGCTCACCAGGACTTGCAACTAATGAAAAACTGTTTTTT; CDR3 protein: CASSPGLATNEKLFF
clone size: -; V gene: TRBV5-1; J gene: TRBJ1-2; D gene: TRBD1; CDR3 DNA: TGCGCCAGCAGCTTGGGTAGTAACAGGGGGGGCTACACCTTC; CDR3 protein: CASSLGSNRGGYTF
clone size: -; V gene: TRBV29-1; J gene: TRBJ1-1; D gene: TRBD1; CDR3 DNA: TGCAGCGCTGGACAGGAGGTAACTGAAGCTTTCTTT; CDR3 protein: CSAGQEVTEAFF
clone size: -; V gene: TRBV18; J gene: TRBJ2-7; D gene: -; CDR3 DNA: TGTGCCAGCTCACCCTCCAGGACGGGAAGCTACGAGCAGTACTTC; CDR3 protein: CASSPSRTGSYEQYF
clone size: -; V gene: TRBV6-4; J gene: TRBJ2-2; D gene: -; CDR3 DNA: TGTGCCAGCAGTGACTCGCGGGTCGGGGAGCTGTTTTTT; CDR3 protein: CASSDSRVGELFF
clone size: -; V gene: TRBV27; J gene: TRBJ2-1; D gene: TRBD2; CDR3 DNA: TGTGCCAGCAGTTTATATTCTAGCGGGCTCTACAATGAGCAGTTCTTC; CDR3 protein: CASSLYSSGLYNEQFF
clone size: -; V gene: TRBV28; J gene: TRBJ1-5; D gene: TRBD1; CDR3 DNA: TGTGCCAGCAGTCGGGGACAGGGGGCCGGAAAGCAGCCCCAGCATTTT; CDR3 protein: CASSRGQGAGKQPQHF
clone size: -; V gene: TRBV3-1/TRBV3-2; J gene: TRBJ2-7; D gene: TRBD2; CDR3 DNA: TGTGCCAGCAGCCAGAACCTAGCGGGGGAGCAGTACTTC; CDR3 protein: CASSQNLAGEQYF
clone size: -; V gene: TRBV6-1; J gene: TRBJ1-2; D gene: TRBD1; CDR3 DNA: TGTGCCAGCAGTGGAAGTACCGGGACAGGGGGGACAGGGGCCTATGGCTACACCTTC; CDR3 protein: CASSGSTGTGGTGAYGYTF
clone size: -; V gene: TRBV4-2; J gene: TRBJ1-5; D gene: TRBD1; CDR3 DNA: TGTGCCAGCAGCCCAGAGGACAGGGGTGGGGGGGCCCAGCATTTT; CDR3 protein: CASSPEDRGGGAQHF
clone size: -; V gene: TRBV6-5; J gene: TRBJ2-7; D gene: TRBD2; CDR3 DNA: TGTGCCAGCAGTTTCAGCGGGGGGGCCTCCGAGCAGTACTTC; CDR3 protein: CASSFSGGASEQYF
clone size: -; V gene: TRBV6-1; J gene: TRBJ1-6; D gene: -; CDR3 DNA: TGTGCCAGCAGTGAAGTGACAGTTAATTCACCCCTCCACTTT; CDR3 protein: CASSEVTVNSPLHF
clone size: -; V gene: TRBV4-2; J gene: TRBJ1-2; D gene: TRBD1; CDR3 DNA: TGTGCCAGCAGCCAGGGGCTCCAGGGGGCAGGCTACACCTTC; CDR3 protein: CASSQGLQGAGYTF
clone size: -; V gene: TRBV4-2; J gene: TRBJ1-1; D gene: -; CDR3 DNA: TGTGCCAGCAGCCTTCCTGACAGACAGAACACTGAAGCTTTCTTT; CDR3 protein: CASSLPDRQNTEAFF
clone size: -; V gene: TRBV9; J gene: TRBJ2-7; D gene: TRBD1; CDR3 DNA: TGTGCCAGCGGGAATCTCGGGACAGGGGTAAACGAGCAGTACTTC; CDR3 protein: CASGNLGTGVNEQYF
clone size: -; V gene: TRBV2; J gene: TRBJ1-6; D gene: -; CDR3 DNA: TGTGCCAGCAGTGAAGCGGGCAGCTTCAGGGGTTCACCCCTCCACTTT; CDR3 protein: CASSEAGSFRGSPLHF
clone size: -; V gene: TRBV5-6; J gene: TRBJ1-1; D gene: -; CDR3 DNA: TGTGCCAGCAGCGGAGGCGTAGGTAGTATGAACACTGAAGCTTTCTTT; CDR3 protein: CASSGGVGSMNTEAFF
clone size: -; V gene: TRBV6-2/TRBV6-3; J gene: TRBJ2-3; D gene: -; CDR3 DNA: TGTGCCAGCAGTCACTCCGGAGATACGCAGTATTTT; CDR3 protein: CASSHSGDTQYF
clone size: -; V gene: TRBV5-1; J gene: TRBJ2-2; D gene: TRBD2; CDR3 DNA: TGCGCCAGCAGCTTGGGTAGCGGGGTGAACACCGGGGAGCTGTTTTTT; CDR3 protein: CASSLGSGVNTGELFF
clone size: once; V gene: TRBV28; J gene: TRBJ2-1; D gene: TRBD1; CDR3 DNA: TGTGCCAGCAGTTGGACAGGTGACATTTACAATGAGCAGTTCTTC; CDR3 protein: CASSWTGDIYNEQFF
clone size: -; V gene: TRBV10-3; J gene: TRBJ2-7; D gene: TRBD2; CDR3 DNA: TGTGCCATCAGTGACCCCGGGACTAGCTCCTACGAGCAGTACTTC; CDR3 protein: CAISDPGTSSYEQYF
clone size: once; V gene: TRBV11-1; J gene: TRBJ2-7; D gene: -; CDR3 DNA: TGTGCCAGCAGCTTAGGCCCGGGAGCCTCCTACGAGCAGTACTTC; CDR3 protein: CASSLGPGASYEQYF
clone size: -; V gene: TRBV7-6; J gene: TRBJ2-7; D gene: TRBD1; CDR3 DNA: TGTGCCAGCAGTCTAAGAGGGGGCGTAAGCTACGAGCAGTACTTC; CDR3 protein: CASSLRGGVSYEQYF
clone size: once; V gene: TRBV30; J gene: TRBJ2-2; D gene: -; CDR3 DNA: TGTGCCTGGAGTTTGGGCACCGGCAGGGCAGTGGAGCTGTTTTTT; CDR3 protein: CAWSLGTGRAVELFF
clone size: -; V gene: TRBV2; J gene: TRBJ1-1; D gene: -; CDR3 DNA: TGTGCCAGCAGGGGGGGTATAGGGACCCCGCGAATGAACACTGAAGCTTTCTTT; CDR3 protein: CASRGGIGTPRMNTEAFF
clone size: -; V gene: TRBV27; J gene: TRBJ2-3; D gene: -; CDR3 DNA: TGTGCCAGCAGCTCCCACAGGGCCTTGGCCACAGATACGCAGTATTTT; CDR3 protein: CASSSHRALATDTQYF
clone size: -; V gene: TRBV6-5; J gene: TRBJ1-6; D gene: TRBD1; CDR3 DNA: TGTGCCAGCAGAAGGGGGCCTAATTCACCCCTCCACTTT; CDR3 protein: CASRRGPNSPLHF
clone size: once; V gene: TRBV6-5; J gene: TRBJ2-7; D gene: TRBD2; CDR3 DNA: TGTGCCAGCAACAAAGGCGCGGGGGGGCGAGTGGAGCAGTACTTC; CDR3 protein: CASNKGAGGRVEQYF
clone size: -; V gene: TRBV14; J gene: TRBJ1-1; D gene: -; CDR3 DNA: TGTGCCAGCAGCCAATTTCGTAACACTGAAGCTTTCTTT; CDR3 protein: CASSQFRNTEAFF
clone size: -; V gene: TRBV19; J gene: TRBJ2-7; D gene: -; CDR3 DNA: TGTGCCAGTAGTCAGGGTTTTACCTACGAGCAGTACTTC; CDR3 protein: CASSQGFTYEQYF
clone size: -; V gene: TRBV19; J gene: TRBJ2-2; D gene: -; CDR3 DNA: TGTGCCAGTAATTCAGGGAACACCGGGGAGCTGTTTTTT; CDR3 protein: CASNSGNTGELFF
clone size: -; V gene: TRBV6-7; J gene: TRBJ2-1; D gene: -; CDR3 DNA: TGTGCCAGCAGTTCCCCAGGCTGGGAGCAGTTCTTC; CDR3 protein: CASSSPGWEQFF
clone size: -; V gene: TRBV15; J gene: TRBJ2-1; D gene: -; CDR3 DNA: TGTGCCACCAGCAGAGATAGGGGCGGTGAGCAGTTCTTC; CDR3 protein: CATSRDRGGEQFF
clone size: -; V gene: TRBV6-2/TRBV6-3; J gene: TRBJ2-5; D gene: TRBD2; CDR3 DNA: TGTGCCAGCAGTCACCGACTAGCGGGGGGAGAGACCCAGTACTTC; CDR3 protein: CASSHRLAGGETQYF
clone size: -; V gene: TRBV18; J gene: TRBJ1-1; D gene: -; CDR3 DNA: TGTGCCAGCTCACCGGCCCAGAACACTGAAGCTTTCTTT; CDR3 protein: CASSPAQNTEAFF
clone size: -; V gene: TRBV7-8; J gene: TRBJ1-2; D gene: -; CDR3 DNA: TGTGCCAGCAGCTCATCAACAGGGTATGGCTACACCTTC; CDR3 protein: CASSSSTGYGYTF
clone size: -; V gene: TRBV18; J gene: TRBJ2-7; D gene: TRBD2; CDR3 DNA: TGTGCCAGCTCACCCCAACTAGGGACTAGCGGGTTTTCCGCCTACGAGCAGTACTTC; CDR3 protein: CASSPQLGTSGFSAYEQYF
clone size: few; V gene: TRBV9; J gene: TRBJ2-5; D gene: -; CDR3 DNA: TGTGCCAGCAGCGTAGAATTGGGGGGGCAGGGAGAAGAGACCCAGTACTTC; CDR3 protein: CASSVELGGQGEETQYF
clone size: -; V gene: TRBV5-1; J gene: TRBJ2-2; D gene: -; CDR3 DNA: TGCGCCAGCAGCTTGGGGGGAGCGGGCACCGGGGAGCTGTTTTTT; CDR3 protein: CASSLGGAGTGELFF
clone size: -; V gene: TRBV29-1; J gene: TRBJ2-7; D gene: TRBD2; CDR3 DNA: TGCAGCGTTGAAGGGACTAGCGGGGGAAGCTCCTACGAGCAGTACTTC; CDR3 protein: CSVEGTSGGSSYEQYF
clone size: -; V gene: TRBV28; J gene: TRBJ2-7; D gene: -; CDR3 DNA: TGTGCCAGCCGAGGTACTGATCACTACGAGCAGTACTTC; CDR3 protein: CASRGTDHYEQYF
clone size: -; V gene: TRBV28; J gene: TRBJ1-5; D gene: -; CDR3 DNA: TGTGCCAGCAGTTTGGCGGGACGGAACAATCAGCCCCAGCATTTT; CDR3 protein: CASSLAGRNNQPQHF
clone size: -; V gene: TRBV7-2; J gene: TRBJ1-1; D gene: -; CDR3 DNA: TGTGCCAGCAGCTTACACCAGATAGCTAACACTGAAGCTTTCTTT; CDR3 protein: CASSLHQIANTEAFF
clone size: -; V gene: TRBV6-5; J gene: TRBJ2-3; D gene: TRBD1; CDR3 DNA: TGTGCCAGCAGTTACGGACAGGGTTGCACAGATACGCAGTATTTT; CDR3 protein: CASSYGQGCTDTQYF
clone size: -; V gene: TRBV27; J gene: TRBJ1-5; D gene: -; CDR3 DNA: TGTGCCAGCTCCTCGGGTGGACAGCCCCAGCATTTT; CDR3 protein: CASSSGGQPQHF
clone size: -; V gene: TRBV27; J gene: TRBJ1-4; D gene: -; CDR3 DNA: TGTGCCAGCGCAGGGTCAGGAGAAAAACTGTTTTTT; CDR3 protein: CASAGSGEKLFF
clone size: -; V gene: TRBV30; J gene: TRBJ1-1; D gene: -; CDR3 DNA: TGTGCCTGGAGTGTACATAATGCATACACTGAAGCTTTCTTT; CDR3 protein: CAWSVHNAYTEAFF
clone size: -; V gene: TRBV6-4; J gene: TRBJ1-1; D gene: -; CDR3 DNA: TGTGCCAGCAGTGACGAGAGGAGCACTGAAGCTTTCTTT; CDR3 protein: CASSDERSTEAFF
clone size: -; V gene: TRBV6-1; J gene: TRBJ2-1; D gene: TRBD2; CDR3 DNA: TGTGCCAGCAGTGAGTCTCTAGCGGCCTACGAGAATGAGCAGTTCTTC; CDR3 protein: CASSESLAAYENEQFF
clone size: -; V gene: TRBV30; J gene: TRBJ2-5; D gene: -; CDR3 DNA: TGTGCCTGGAGGCCCACAGTGATCCAAGAGACCCAGTACTTC; CDR3 protein: CAWRPTVIQETQYF